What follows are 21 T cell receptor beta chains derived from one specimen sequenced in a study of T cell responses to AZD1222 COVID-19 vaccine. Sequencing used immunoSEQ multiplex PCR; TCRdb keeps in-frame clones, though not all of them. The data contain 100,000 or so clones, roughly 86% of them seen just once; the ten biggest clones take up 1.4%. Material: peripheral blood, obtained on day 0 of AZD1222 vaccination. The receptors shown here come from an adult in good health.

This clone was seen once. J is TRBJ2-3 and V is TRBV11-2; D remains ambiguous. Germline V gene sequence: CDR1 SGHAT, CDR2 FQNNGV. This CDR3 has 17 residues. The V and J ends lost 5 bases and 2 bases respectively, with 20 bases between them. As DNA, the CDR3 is TGTGCCAGCAGCCCTACTAATCGTAGGGCCCCCACAGATACGCAGTATTTT. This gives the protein CASSPTNRRAPTDTQYF.

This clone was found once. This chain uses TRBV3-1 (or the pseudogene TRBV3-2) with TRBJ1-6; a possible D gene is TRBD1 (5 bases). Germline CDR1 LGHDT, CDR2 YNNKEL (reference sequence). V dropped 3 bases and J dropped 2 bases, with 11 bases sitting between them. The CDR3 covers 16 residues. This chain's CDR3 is CASSQGGRTYNSPLHF. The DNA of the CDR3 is TGTGCCAGCAGCCAGGGGGGAAGGACCTATAATTCACCCCTCCACTTT.

Here the CDR3 DNA reads TGTGCCAGCAGCTTAGCTTGGAGGGTGACAGTCCCCAACTCTGGAAACACCATATATTTT. Translated: CASSLAWRVTVPNSGNTIYF. This sequence joins TRBV7-2 and TRBJ1-3; possibly TRBD1 for D (5 bases). Looked up from germline, CDR1 is SGHTA and CDR2 is FQGNSA. V lost 0 bases, J lost 0 bases, and 21 bases lay in between. The CDR3 sequence is 20 residues long.

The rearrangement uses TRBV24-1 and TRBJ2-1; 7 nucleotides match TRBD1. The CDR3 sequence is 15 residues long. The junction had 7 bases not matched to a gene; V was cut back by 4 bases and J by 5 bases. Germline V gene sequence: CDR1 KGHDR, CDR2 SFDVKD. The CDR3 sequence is CATSERGRRDNEQFF. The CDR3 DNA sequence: TGTGCCACCAGTGAGAGGGGGCGCCGGGACAATGAGCAGTTCTTC.

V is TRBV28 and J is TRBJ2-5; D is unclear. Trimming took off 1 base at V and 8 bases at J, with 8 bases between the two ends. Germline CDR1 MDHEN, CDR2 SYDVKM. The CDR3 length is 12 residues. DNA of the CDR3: TGTGCCAGCAGTTTATACCTAGAAACCCAGTACTTC. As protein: CASSLYLETQYF.

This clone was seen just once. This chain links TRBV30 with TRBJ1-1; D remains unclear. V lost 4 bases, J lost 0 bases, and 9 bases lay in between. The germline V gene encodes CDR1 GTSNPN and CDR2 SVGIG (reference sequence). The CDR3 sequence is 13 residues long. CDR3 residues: CAWNTGMNTEAFF. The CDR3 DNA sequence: TGTGCCTGGAACACGGGCATGAACACTGAAGCTTTCTTT.

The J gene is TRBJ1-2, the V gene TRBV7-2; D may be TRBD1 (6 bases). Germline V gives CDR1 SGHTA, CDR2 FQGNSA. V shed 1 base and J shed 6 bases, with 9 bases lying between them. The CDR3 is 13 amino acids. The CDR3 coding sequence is TGTGCCAGCAGCTTAGGCTGGACAGATGGCTACACCTTC. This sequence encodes CASSLGWTDGYTF.

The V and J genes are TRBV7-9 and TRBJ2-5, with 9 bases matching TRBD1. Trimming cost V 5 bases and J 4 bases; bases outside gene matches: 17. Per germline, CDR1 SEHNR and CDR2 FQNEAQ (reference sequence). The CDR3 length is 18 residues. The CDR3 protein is CASSPRRETGGRGETQYF. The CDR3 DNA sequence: TGTGCCAGCAGCCCGAGGCGGGAGACAGGGGGAAGAGGAGAGACCCAGTACTTC.

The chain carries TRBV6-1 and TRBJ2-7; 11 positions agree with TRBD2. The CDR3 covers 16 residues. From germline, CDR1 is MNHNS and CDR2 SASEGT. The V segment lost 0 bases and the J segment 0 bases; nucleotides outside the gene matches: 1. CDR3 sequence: CASSEAGLAASYEQYF. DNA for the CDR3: TGTGCCAGCAGTGAAGCGGGACTAGCGGCCTCCTACGAGCAGTACTTC.

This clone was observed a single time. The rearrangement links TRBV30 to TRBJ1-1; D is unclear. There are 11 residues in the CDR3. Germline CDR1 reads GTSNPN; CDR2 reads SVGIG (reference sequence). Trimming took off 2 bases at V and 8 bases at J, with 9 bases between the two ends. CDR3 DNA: TGTGCCTGGAGTAACACCGACGAAGCTTTCTTT. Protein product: CAWSNTDEAFF.

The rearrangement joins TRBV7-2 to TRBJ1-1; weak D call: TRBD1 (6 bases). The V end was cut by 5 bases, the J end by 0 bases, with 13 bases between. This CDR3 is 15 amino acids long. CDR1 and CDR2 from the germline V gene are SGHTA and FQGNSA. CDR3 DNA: TGTGCCAGCAGCCAGCGCCAGGGGATGAACACTGAAGCTTTCTTT. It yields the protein CASSQRQGMNTEAFF. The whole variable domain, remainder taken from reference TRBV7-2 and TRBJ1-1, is GAGVSQSPSNKVTEKGKDVELRCDPISGHTALYWYRQSLGQGLEFLIYFQGNSAPDKSGLPSDRFSAERTGGSVSTLTIQRTQQEDSAVYLCASSQRQGMNTEAFFGQGTRLTVV.

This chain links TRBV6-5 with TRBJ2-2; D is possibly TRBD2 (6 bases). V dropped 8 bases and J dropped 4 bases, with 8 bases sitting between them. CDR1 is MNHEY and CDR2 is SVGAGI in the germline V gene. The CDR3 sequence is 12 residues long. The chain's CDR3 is CASPAGTGELFF. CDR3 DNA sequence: TGTGCCAGCCCAGCGGGCACCGGGGAGCTGTTTTTT.

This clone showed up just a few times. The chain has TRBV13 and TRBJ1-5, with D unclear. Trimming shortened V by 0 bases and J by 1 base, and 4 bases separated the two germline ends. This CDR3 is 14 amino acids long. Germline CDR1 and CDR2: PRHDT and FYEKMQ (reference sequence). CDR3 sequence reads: CASSLGGSNQPQHF. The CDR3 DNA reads TGTGCCAGCAGCTTAGGGGGGAGCAATCAGCCCCAGCATTTT.

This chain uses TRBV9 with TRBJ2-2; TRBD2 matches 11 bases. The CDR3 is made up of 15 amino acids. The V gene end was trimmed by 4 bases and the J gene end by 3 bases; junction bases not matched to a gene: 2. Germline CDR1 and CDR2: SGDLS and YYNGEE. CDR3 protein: CASSSGLADTGELFF. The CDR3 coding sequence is TGTGCCAGCAGCTCGGGACTAGCGGACACCGGGGAGCTGTTTTTT.

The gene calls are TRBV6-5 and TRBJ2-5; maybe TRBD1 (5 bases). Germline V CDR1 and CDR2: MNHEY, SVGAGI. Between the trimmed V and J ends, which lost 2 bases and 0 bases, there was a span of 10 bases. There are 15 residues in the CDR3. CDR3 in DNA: TGTGCCAGCAGTTACCAGGGCCTGTACCAAGAGACCCAGTACTTC. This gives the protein CASSYQGLYQETQYF.

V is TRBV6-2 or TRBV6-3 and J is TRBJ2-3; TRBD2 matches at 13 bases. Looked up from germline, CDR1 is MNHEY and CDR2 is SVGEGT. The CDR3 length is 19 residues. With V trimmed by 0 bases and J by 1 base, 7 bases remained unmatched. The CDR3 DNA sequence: TGTGCCAGCAGTTACTCTACTAGCGGGAGGGCCCGAGGCACAGATACGCAGTATTTT. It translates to CASSYSTSGRARGTDTQYF.

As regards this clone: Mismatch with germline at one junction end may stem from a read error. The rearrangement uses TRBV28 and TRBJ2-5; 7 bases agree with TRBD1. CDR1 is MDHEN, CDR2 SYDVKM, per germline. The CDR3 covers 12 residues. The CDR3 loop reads CASREGDSYVNF. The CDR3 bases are TGTGCCAGCAGGGAAGGGGACAGTTATGTTAACTTC.

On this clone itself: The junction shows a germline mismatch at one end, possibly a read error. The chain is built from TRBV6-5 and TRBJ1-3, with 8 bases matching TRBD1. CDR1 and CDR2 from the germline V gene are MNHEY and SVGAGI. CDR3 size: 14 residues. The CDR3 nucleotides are TGTGTCAGCAGAGAGACAGGGGCAGGAAACACCATATATTTT. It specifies CVSRETGAGNTIYF.

The CDR3 DNA sequence: TGTGCCAGCAGCACAGCGGGAGTCACGAATGAGCAGTTCTTC. This codes for CASSTAGVTNEQFF. The chain has TRBV11-2 and TRBJ2-1; 8 nucleotides agree with TRBD2. With V trimmed by 5 bases and J by 7 bases, 7 bases remained unmatched. Germline CDR1 and CDR2: SGHAT and FQNNGV. The length of the CDR3 is 14 residues.

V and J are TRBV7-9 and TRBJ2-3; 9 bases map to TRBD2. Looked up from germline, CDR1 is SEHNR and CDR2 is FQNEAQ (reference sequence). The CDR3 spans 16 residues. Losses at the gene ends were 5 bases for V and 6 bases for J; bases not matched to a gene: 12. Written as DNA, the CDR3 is TGTGCCAGCAGCGGGGGGCTAGCGGGACTTTTTGATACGCAGTATTTT. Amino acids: CASSGGLAGLFDTQYF.

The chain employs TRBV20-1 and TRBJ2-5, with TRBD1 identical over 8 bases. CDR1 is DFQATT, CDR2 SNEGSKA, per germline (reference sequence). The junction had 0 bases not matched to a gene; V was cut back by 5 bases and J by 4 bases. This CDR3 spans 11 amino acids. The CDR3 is CSADRGETQYF. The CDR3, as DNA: TGCAGTGCTGACAGGGGAGAGACCCAGTACTTC.